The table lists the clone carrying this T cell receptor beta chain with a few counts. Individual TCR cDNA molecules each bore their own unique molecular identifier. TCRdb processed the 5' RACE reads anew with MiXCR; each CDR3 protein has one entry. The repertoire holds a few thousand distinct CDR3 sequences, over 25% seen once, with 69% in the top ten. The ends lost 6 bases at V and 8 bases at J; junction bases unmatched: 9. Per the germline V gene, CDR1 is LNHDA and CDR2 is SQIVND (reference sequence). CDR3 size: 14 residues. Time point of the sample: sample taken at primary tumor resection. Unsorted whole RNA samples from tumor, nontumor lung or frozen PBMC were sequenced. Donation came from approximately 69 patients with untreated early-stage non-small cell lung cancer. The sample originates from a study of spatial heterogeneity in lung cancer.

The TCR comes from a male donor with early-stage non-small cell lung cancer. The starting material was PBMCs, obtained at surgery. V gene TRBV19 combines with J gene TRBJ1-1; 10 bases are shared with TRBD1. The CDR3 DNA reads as TGTGCCAGTAGCCGACAGGGGGCCGGGACCGAAGCTTTCTTT. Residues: CASSRQGAGTEAFF.